This entry lists 7 T cell receptor beta chains sequenced from one sample in a study of cytomegalovirus exposure and HLA in healthy donors. 13 Jbeta primers and 60 Vbeta primers were used for the PCR. Only in-frame clones appear in the TCRdb table, and some are missing; sequencing was by immunoSEQ multiplex PCR. The data show 72,000 or so clones, with approximately 78% seen just once and around 7.4% held by the top ten. Material for sequencing was PBMCs. Every receptor here comes from a young man in good health and CMV-seropositive.

This sequence joins TRBV5-4 and TRBJ2-3; D possibly corresponds to TRBD1 (7 bases). The germline V and J ends were trimmed by 4 bases and 2 bases, with 17 bases remaining between them. Germline lookup yields CDR1 SGHNT and CDR2 YYREEE (reference sequence). This CDR3 is 16 amino acids long. The CDR3 reads CASSLAGQSLTDTQYF. CDR3 nucleotides: TGTGCCAGCAGCCTTGCGGGACAGTCACTCACAGATACGCAGTATTTT.

This CDR3 reads CASSPQLGQGVHSNQPQHF. The CDR3 DNA is TGTGCCAGCAGCCCTCAATTGGGACAGGGGGTCCATAGCAATCAGCCCCAGCATTTT. J is TRBJ1-5 and V is TRBV7-4, with TRBD1 identical over 11 bases. Germline V gene lookup returns CDR1 SGHVT and CDR2 SQSDAQ. V was pared by 5 bases and J by 0 bases, with 12 bases of the junction left unmatched. The CDR3 loop spans 19 amino acids.

This rearrangement joins TRBV6-5 to TRBJ1-1, with D perhaps matching TRBD1 (6 bases). CDR3 length: 11 amino acids. V gave up 8 bases and J gave up 7 bases, with 11 bases separating them. Germline V CDR1 and CDR2: MNHEY, SVGAGI. The CDR3 here is CASAGTHEAFF. DNA for the CDR3: TGTGCCAGCGCCGGGACACATGAAGCTTTCTTT.

This sequence joins TRBV19 and TRBJ1-2, with TRBD1 as a possible D gene (6 bases). The CDR3 length is 13 residues. Germline loops: CDR1 LNHDA, CDR2 SQIVND (reference sequence). V was shortened by 1 base and J by 8 bases, with 11 bases between the two germline ends. The CDR3 bases are TGTGCCAGTAGTATAGGTGCAGGGGACGGCTACACCTTC. This encodes CASSIGAGDGYTF. Full variable domain (missing parts from reference TRBV19 and TRBJ1-2): DGGITQSPKYLFRKEGQNVTLSCEQNLNHDAMYWYRQDPGQGLRLIYYSQIVNDFQKGDIAEGYSVSREKKESFPLTVTSAQKNPTAFYLCASSIGAGDGYTFGSGTRLTVV.

V and J are TRBV4-1 and TRBJ1-1; a weak D match, TRBD1 (6 bases). The length of the CDR3 is 16 residues. Germline V CDR1 and CDR2: MGHRA, YSYEKL. V was cut by 3 bases and J by 3 bases, with 17 bases left in between. DNA for the CDR3: TGCGCCAGCAGCCACCCCCCCAGGGGAAGGGACACTGAAGCTTTCTTT. Its protein product is CASSHPPRGRDTEAFF.

In this sample, this clone turned up once. The gene calls are TRBV5-4 and TRBJ1-1, with 8 bases lining up with TRBD1. V shed 4 bases, J shed 1 base, and the junction held 6 bases outside the gene matches. There are 15 residues in the CDR3. Germline V gene lookup returns CDR1 SGHNT and CDR2 YYREEE (reference sequence). The CDR3 region is CASSTRQGTNTEAFF. DNA for the CDR3: TGTGCCAGCAGCACCCGACAGGGGACGAACACTGAAGCTTTCTTT.

This clone was counted between two and nine times. The chain combines TRBV28 with TRBJ1-2; D is possibly TRBD1 (5 bases). The CDR3 length is 16 residues. Germline loops: CDR1 MDHEN, CDR2 SYDVKM. V was clipped by 4 bases and J by 0 bases, with 15 bases between them. CDR3 DNA: TGTGCCAGCAGTTCGGGGGGATGGTTAACTAACTATGGCTACACCTTC. The encoded protein is CASSSGGWLTNYGYTF.